The 27 T cell receptor beta chains reported below all come from one sample, sequenced in a study of T cells in Graves' hyperthyroidism and ophthalmopathy. Using RNA transcripts as the source, TCR beta CDR3 regions were amplified. When the TCR CDR3 underwent first-round RT-PCR, the HTBI primer set was used. TCRdb used MiXCR to reprocess the multiplex PCR reads, holding one entry per CDR3 protein. Of 600,000 to 850,000 distinct CDR3 sequences listed, 15% to 20% are singletons. Sequencing was performed on blood. These receptors all stem from a woman between 45 and 60 years old with Graves' hyperthyroidism that later progressed to Graves' ophthalmopathy.

This clonotype was counted between two and nine times. This chain links TRBV6-6 with TRBJ1-2, with TRBD1 as a possible D gene (5 bases). Germline assignment: CDR1 MNHNY and CDR2 SVGAGI (reference sequence). This CDR3 is built from 15 residues. V was pared by 0 bases and J by 2 bases, with 10 bases between. Written as DNA, the CDR3 is TGTGCCAGCAGTTACTCAGACGGGACGAACTATGGCTACACCTTC. Its translation is CASSYSDGTNYGYTF.

This clonotype was counted once. The CDR3 sequence: CASSQDHGAQFF. The CDR3 DNA follows: TGTGCCAGCAGCCAAGACCATGGTGCGCAGTTCTTC. This chain uses TRBV14 with TRBJ2-1; D is unclear. The CDR3 spans 12 residues. Germline assignment: CDR1 SGHDN and CDR2 FVKESK. Trimming took 0 bases from V and 12 from J, leaving 9 bases between them.

Ten or more counts support this clonotype. This rearrangement joins TRBV20-1 to TRBJ1-2, with D uncertain. Germline CDR1 reads DFQATT; CDR2 reads SNEGSKA (reference sequence). V shed 5 bases and J shed 0 bases, with 13 bases lying between them. There are 14 residues in the CDR3. The CDR3 DNA reads TGCAGTGCTGGCAGCATCTCCCCTAACTATGGCTACACCTTC. It translates to CSAGSISPNYGYTF.

At least ten counts were recorded for this clonotype. The V call is TRBV5-6, the J call TRBJ1-6; D is uncertain. The V gene lost 0 bases and the J gene lost 8 bases, with 6 bases spanning the gap. The CDR3 is made up of 13 amino acids. The germline V gene has CDR1 SGHDT and CDR2 YYEEEE. DNA for the CDR3: TGTGCCAGCAGCTTGGTGGGAGATTCACCCCTCCACTTT. Protein sequence: CASSLVGDSPLHF.

This clonotype appeared a few times. The gene calls are TRBV7-8 and TRBJ1-5; D is perhaps TRBD1 (5 bases). Trimming removed 2 bases from V and 7 bases from J, with 15 bases in between. The CDR3 spans 15 residues. Germline V gene sequence: CDR1 SGHVS, CDR2 FQNEAQ. Here the CDR3 DNA reads TGTGCCAGCAGCTTAACGCATGGGGGTTTACAGCCCCAGCATTTT. Protein product: CASSLTHGGLQPQHF.

This clonotype has only a few counts. The J gene is TRBJ2-7, the V gene TRBV11-2, with no clear D. CDR1 is SGHAT and CDR2 is FQNNGV in the germline V gene. Trimming shortened V by 5 bases and J by 4 bases, and 15 bases separated the two germline ends. The length of the CDR3 is 14 residues. The CDR3 reads CASSLRPLGYEQYF. The CDR3 DNA follows: TGTGCCAGCAGCCTCAGACCGCTCGGTTACGAGCAGTACTTC.

In its sample, this clonotype was seen many times. For the CDR3, the DNA is TGTGCCAGCAGCTTTCCGGGACAGGGGATAATCGGGGAGCTGTTTTTT. It codes for CASSFPGQGIIGELFF. The rearrangement uses TRBV11-2 and TRBJ2-2, with 10 bases that match TRBD1. The CDR3 runs to 16 residues. Germline V lookup: CDR1 SGHAT, CDR2 FQNNGV. Trimming removed 3 bases from V and 7 bases from J; junction bases left unmatched: 8.

This clonotype has only a few counts. V usage is TRBV27 and J usage is TRBJ2-7, with a tentative D call TRBD1 (5 bases). The CDR3 is 13 residues long. Trimming took 2 bases from V and 3 from J, leaving 8 bases between them. Germline V lookup: CDR1 MNHEY, CDR2 SMNVEV (reference sequence). In DNA, the CDR3 is TGTGCCAGCAGTTTAATTAGGGGCTACGAGCAGTACTTC. It translates to CASSLIRGYEQYF.

The sample holds many counts of this clonotype. The chain recombines TRBV3-1 with TRBJ2-3; D ambiguous. CDR3 length: 14 amino acids. Germline V gene sequence: CDR1 LGHDT, CDR2 YNNKEL (reference sequence). Trimming took off 3 bases at V and 5 bases at J, with 12 bases between the two ends. The CDR3 bases are TGTGCCAGCAGCCACCTACTTGCGGAAGATACGCAGTATTTT. Protein: CASSHLLAEDTQYF.

This clonotype occurred a few times. The rearrangement uses TRBV6-1 and TRBJ2-5; TRBD2 is a possible D gene (7 bases). Trimming took off 8 bases at V and 5 bases at J, with 12 bases between the two ends. Germline V gene lookup returns CDR1 MNHNS and CDR2 SASEGT. This CDR3 spans 12 amino acids. This CDR3 reads CASGGAVETQYF. The CDR3 DNA sequence: TGTGCCAGCGGGGGGGCGGTGGAGACCCAGTACTTC.

In this sample, this clonotype turned up many times. This chain connects TRBV3-1 to TRBJ2-1; no clear D gene. V lost 3 bases and J lost 4, with 7 bases in between. CDR1 and CDR2 (germline): LGHDT, YNNKEL (reference sequence). The CDR3 extends over 13 amino acids. CDR3 nucleotide sequence: TGTGCCAGCAGCCACGCTAATTACAATGAGCAGTTCTTC. The encoded protein is CASSHANYNEQFF.

This clonotype turned up a few times. This chain joins TRBV20-1 and TRBJ2-3; 7 bases align to TRBD1. Trimming removed 1 base from V and 3 bases from J; junction bases left unmatched: 4. Germline CDR1 and CDR2: DFQATT and SNEGSKA (reference sequence). The CDR3 totals 14 residues. CDR3 nucleotides: TGCAGTGCTAGAGTGGGACAGACAACAGATACGCAGTATTTT. It is translated as CSARVGQTTDTQYF.

This chain uses TRBV10-3 with TRBJ1-2; D remains unclear. This CDR3 is built from 14 residues. The V gene's germline CDR1 is ENHRY and CDR2 SYGVKD. The ends were cut back, 9 bases at V and 2 bases at J, with 16 bases in the middle. CDR3 in amino acids: CAILNLDGNYGYTF. The CDR3 DNA reads as TGTGCCATACTAAATTTGGACGGCAACTATGGCTACACCTTC.

The chain recombines TRBV5-1 with TRBJ1-1; 7 nucleotides match TRBD1. This CDR3 has 16 residues. With 0 bases clipped from V and 0 bases from J, the junction kept 5 bases outside the gene matches. Looked up from germline, CDR1 is SGHRS and CDR2 is YFSETQ. The CDR3 spells CASSLAGTAVNTEAFF. The CDR3 bases are TGCGCCAGCAGCTTGGCGGGGACAGCCGTGAACACTGAAGCTTTCTTT.

This clonotype was seen repeatedly, ten times or more. The chain links TRBV7-8 to TRBJ2-5, with TRBD2 identical over 8 bases. The V gene end was trimmed by 5 bases and the J gene end by 3 bases; junction bases not matched to a gene: 8. This CDR3 has 15 residues. CDR1 SGHVS and CDR2 FQNEAQ come from the germline V gene. CDR3 region: CASSPRGGFEETQYF. CDR3 coding DNA: TGTGCCAGCAGCCCCCGGGGGGGGTTTGAAGAGACCCAGTACTTC.

The rearrangement links TRBV6-1 to TRBJ2-7; no clear D. In germline, CDR1 is MNHNS, CDR2 SASEGT. The CDR3 is 14 amino acids. V lost 2 bases and J 6 bases, leaving 14 bases between the germline ends. For the CDR3, the DNA is TGTGCCAGCAGTGAATCGCATTCTTTTGGCGAGCAGTACTTC. Translation: CASSESHSFGEQYF.

In its sample, this clonotype was seen a few times. This chain uses TRBV27 with TRBJ2-7; TRBD1 agrees at 10 bases. Germline V gives CDR1 MNHEY, CDR2 SMNVEV (reference sequence). The trim removed 5 bases at V and 6 bases at J, leaving 4 bases unmatched. CDR3 length: 13 residues. In DNA form, the CDR3 reads TGTGCCAGCAGTACCGGGACAGGGGTCGAGCAGTACTTC. This sequence encodes CASSTGTGVEQYF.

The sample holds many counts of this clonotype. The chain employs TRBV30 and TRBJ2-7; 9 bases align to TRBD1. CDR3 size: 14 residues. The germline V gene encodes CDR1 GTSNPN and CDR2 SVGIG (reference sequence). V trimming: 3 bases; J trimming: 3 bases; junction bases outside the gene matches: 6. CDR3 sequence reads: CAWRKTGGGYEQYF. The CDR3 nucleotides are TGTGCCTGGAGGAAGACAGGGGGTGGCTACGAGCAGTACTTC.

This clonotype was counted at least ten times. The gene calls are TRBV18 and TRBJ1-1; no clear D. Germline-derived CDR1 and CDR2 are KGHSH and LQKENI. This CDR3 region has 19 residues. The germline V and J ends were trimmed by 3 bases and 0 bases, with 23 bases remaining between them. DNA of the CDR3: TGTGCCAGCTCACCTCGGGTCGGGCAGGATGGTCCGCTGAACACTGAAGCTTTCTTT. Its protein product is CASSPRVGQDGPLNTEAFF.

The chain is built from TRBV10-2 and TRBJ1-5, with D perhaps matching TRBD1 (5 bases). CDR3 length equals 13 residues. V shed 7 bases and J shed 4 bases, with 11 bases lying between them. Germline V gives CDR1 WSHSY, CDR2 SAAADI. The CDR3 here is CASTKGLNQPQHF. The CDR3 nucleotides are TGCGCCAGCACTAAGGGGTTGAATCAGCCCCAGCATTTT.

Comment on this clonotype: A much larger clone differs from this one at a single base, so this may be a read error. V and J are TRBV18 and TRBJ2-2; either TRBD1 or TRBD2 may supply D (5 bases each). The CDR3 sequence is 17 residues long. Germline values: CDR1 KGHSH, CDR2 LQKENI. The CDR3 DNA reads as TGTGCCAGCTCACCTACTCCGGGACCGATAAACACCGAGGAGCTGTTTTTT. It codes for CASSPTPGPINTEELFF. The full variable domain, rest sourced from reference TRBV18 and TRBJ2-2, is NAGVMQNPRHLVRRRGQEARLRCSPMKGHSHVYWYRQLPEEGLKFMVYLQKENIIDESGMPKERFSAEFPKEGPSILRIQQVVRGDSAAYFCASSPTPGPINTEELFFGEGSRLTVL.

This clonotype has a count of ten or more. The chain is built from TRBV11-2 and TRBJ2-1; 9 bases are a match to TRBD2. This CDR3 contains 15 residues. Germline V gene data show CDR1 as SGHAT and CDR2 as FQNNGV. Losses at the gene ends were 2 bases for V and 3 bases for J; bases not matched to a gene: 2. The CDR3: CASSLRLAVYNEQFF. In nucleotides, the CDR3 is TGTGCCAGCAGCTTACGACTAGCGGTCTACAATGAGCAGTTCTTC.

This sequence joins TRBV6-5 and TRBJ2-5; perhaps D is TRBD1 or TRBD2 (5 bases each). The V gene lost 4 bases and the J gene lost 14 bases, with 11 bases spanning the gap. In germline, CDR1 is MNHEY, CDR2 SVGAGI. The CDR3 totals 10 residues. The chain's CDR3 is CASSSGTSYF. In nucleotides, the CDR3 is TGTGCCAGCAGTTCCGGGACCTCATACTTC.

This clonotype appeared many times. The J gene is TRBJ1-1, the V gene TRBV3-1; TRBD1 is a possible D gene (5 bases). Germline V lookup: CDR1 LGHDT, CDR2 YNNKEL (reference sequence). V shed 4 bases and J shed 5 bases, with 17 bases lying between them. This CDR3 contains 15 residues. The CDR3 DNA follows: TGTGCCAGCAGCCCCAGTTACAGGAAAGGAACTGAAGCTTTCTTT. It translates to CASSPSYRKGTEAFF.

In its sample, this clonotype was seen a few times. The junction departs from germline at one end; a sequencing error may be responsible. The CDR3 loop is CAWSVGTLKTEAFF. In DNA, the CDR3 is TGTGCCTGGAGTGTAGGGACCCTGAAGACTGAAGCTTTCTTT. V and J are TRBV30 and TRBJ1-1; maybe TRBD1 (5 bases). CDR3 size: 14 residues. Germline V lookup: CDR1 GTSNPN, CDR2 SVGIG (reference sequence).

Many counts were recorded for this clonotype. The chain combines TRBV18 with TRBJ1-1, with TRBD1 matching 7 bases. Trimming cost V 5 bases and J 5 bases; bases outside gene matches: 17. Germline lookup yields CDR1 KGHSH and CDR2 LQKENI. CDR3 length equals 17 residues. The CDR3 reads CASSSLNLGGEGTEAFF. CDR3 nucleotide sequence: TGTGCCAGCTCATCACTAAATCTAGGGGGCGAGGGAACTGAAGCTTTCTTT.

V usage is TRBV9 and J usage is TRBJ2-2, with 8 bases identical to TRBD2. The trim removed 0 bases at V and 3 bases at J, leaving 1 base unmatched. Looked up from germline, CDR1 is SGDLS and CDR2 is YYNGEE. The CDR3 runs to 15 residues. This chain's CDR3 is CASSVGAGDTGELFF. The CDR3, as DNA: TGTGCCAGCAGCGTAGGAGCGGGGGACACCGGGGAGCTGTTTTTT.